Presented here are 18 T cell receptor beta chains from one specimen sequenced in a study of blood T cell repertoires in COVID-19. Here immunoSEQ multiplex PCR was the method, and the copy in TCRdb shows in-frame clones only, minus some. The sample yields 250,000 to 350,000 clones, roughly 89% seen once. Sample: peripheral blood. All receptors come from a man aged 25 to 40 with acute or convalescent COVID-19.

V is TRBV5-1 and J is TRBJ1-1; TRBD1 is a possible D gene (6 bases). Germline CDR1 reads SGHRS; CDR2 reads YFSETQ. This CDR3 spans 13 amino acids. V dropped 0 bases and J dropped 6 bases, with 9 bases sitting between them. This CDR3 is CASSLGQVAEAFF. DNA of the CDR3: TGCGCCAGCAGCTTGGGACAGGTAGCTGAAGCTTTCTTT.

This clone was seen only once. This same CDR3 is encoded by further DNA sequences in the sample. The chain links TRBV18 to TRBJ1-2, with D hard to call. CDR1 is KGHSH and CDR2 is LQKENI in the germline V gene. This CDR3 spans 12 amino acids. V dropped 0 bases and J dropped 8 bases, with 7 bases sitting between them. CDR3 bases: TGTGCCAGCTCACCACCAGGCGGAGGCTACACCTTC. Translating gives CASSPPGGGYTF.

The chain is built from TRBV7-2 and TRBJ1-5; 7 bases map to TRBD1. In germline, CDR1 is SGHTA, CDR2 FQGNSA. The CDR3 has 15 residues. J was trimmed by 0 bases and V by 5 bases; bases with no gene match: 4. CDR3 DNA sequence: TGTGCCAGCAGCCCGGGACAGAATAGCAATCAGCCCCAGCATTTT. It codes for CASSPGQNSNQPQHF.

This rearrangement joins TRBV28 to TRBJ1-5; TRBD1 is a possible D gene (6 bases). V dropped 6 bases and J dropped 0 bases, with 12 bases sitting between them. Germline loops: CDR1 MDHEN, CDR2 SYDVKM. There are 15 residues in the CDR3. The CDR3 DNA follows: TGTGCCAGCAGCTCGGGGGGGCTTAGCAATCAGCCCCAGCATTTT. Translation gives CASSSGGLSNQPQHF.

This clone was observed once. This chain connects TRBV6-5 to TRBJ1-1, with D unresolved. Between the trimmed V and J ends, which lost 8 bases and 2 bases, there was a span of 6 bases. This CDR3 is built from 11 residues. Germline lookup yields CDR1 MNHEY and CDR2 SVGAGI. CDR3: CASYRNTEAFF. The CDR3 region has the DNA TGTGCCAGCTATAGAAACACTGAAGCTTTCTTT.

The gene calls are TRBV3-1 (or the pseudogene TRBV3-2) and TRBJ2-7; D is possibly TRBD1 (6 bases). V was shortened by 4 bases and J by 5 bases, with 21 bases between the two germline ends. This CDR3 contains 16 residues. In germline, CDR1 is LGHDT, CDR2 YNNKEL (reference sequence). This CDR3 is CASSPAKTGLWDEQYF. The CDR3 coding sequence is TGTGCCAGCAGCCCCGCCAAGACAGGCTTATGGGACGAGCAGTACTTC.

This chain links TRBV21-1 with TRBJ2-2; the D call TRBD2 from the table was never checked on the DNA. TRBV21-1 is described as a pseudogene. The CDR3 covers 15 residues. The CDR3 coding sequence is TGTGCCAGCAGCAAATCCGGAGGTAACACCGGGGAGCTGTTTTTT. It yields the protein CASSKSGGNTGELFF.

The rearrangement uses TRBV7-8 and TRBJ1-2; 10 bases agree with TRBD1. The J segment lost 5 bases and the V segment lost 5 bases, leaving 14 bases of the junction unmatched. Germline CDR1 and CDR2: SGHVS and FQNEAQ. The CDR3 length is 17 residues. As DNA, the CDR3 is TGTGCCAGCAGCCCTCGGGACAGGGGCGAGCTGGGGTATGGCTACACCTTC. This encodes CASSPRDRGELGYGYTF. The entire variable domain, with the rest obtained from reference TRBV7-8 and TRBJ1-2, is as follows: GAGVSQSPRYKVAKRGQDVALRCDPISGHVSLFWYQQALGQGPEFLTYFQNEAQLDKSGLPSDRFFAERPEGSVSTLKIQRTQQEDSAVYLCASSPRDRGELGYGYTFGSGTRLTVV.

The J gene is TRBJ2-7, the V gene TRBV28; 7 bases fit TRBD2. Germline V lookup: CDR1 MDHEN, CDR2 SYDVKM. Germline trimming cut 3 bases from V and 1 base from J; bases unmatched to any gene: 18. This CDR3 region has 19 residues. This chain's CDR3 is CASSFGHLLARGFSYEQYF. CDR3 coding DNA: TGTGCCAGCAGTTTCGGACACTTACTAGCGCGGGGGTTTTCCTACGAGCAGTACTTC.

The gene calls are TRBV9 and TRBJ2-7; possibly TRBD1 for D (5 bases). This CDR3 is 14 amino acids long. The germline gives CDR1 SGDLS, CDR2 YYNGEE. V shed 0 bases and J shed 4 bases, with 11 bases lying between them. The CDR3 DNA is TGTGCCAGCAGCGTAGCCCCGACAGATTACGAGCAGTACTTC. Amino acid sequence: CASSVAPTDYEQYF.

The chain recombines TRBV24-1 with TRBJ2-1, with no clear D. This CDR3 is 13 amino acids long. The germline CDR1 and CDR2 sequences are KGHDR and SFDVKD. V lost 4 bases, J lost 7 bases, and 10 bases lay in between. The DNA for the CDR3 is TGTGCCACCAGTGAAGGCAGGTCGAATGAGCAGTTCTTC. Amino acids: CATSEGRSNEQFF.

The chain employs TRBV24-1 and TRBJ2-1; D is perhaps TRBD2 (6 bases). The germline V and J ends were trimmed by 4 bases and 4 bases, with 13 bases remaining between them. The CDR3 loop spans 15 amino acids. Germline CDR1 reads KGHDR; CDR2 reads SFDVKD. The CDR3 spells CATSDRRGTYNEQFF. Here the CDR3 DNA reads TGTGCCACCAGTGACCGACGGGGGACTTACAATGAGCAGTTCTTC.

The J gene is TRBJ1-3, the V gene TRBV7-9; tentative D call: TRBD1 (5 bases). CDR3 length: 17 residues. CDR1 and CDR2 (germline): SEHNR, FQNEAQ (reference sequence). V dropped 0 bases and J dropped 0 bases, with 12 bases sitting between them. The CDR3 DNA reads as TGTGCCAGCAGCTTAGCGGGCACAGGCCTCTCTGGAAACACCATATATTTT. It specifies CASSLAGTGLSGNTIYF.

V is TRBV5-1 and J is TRBJ2-7; maybe TRBD1 (7 bases). Trimming took 3 bases from V and 5 from J, leaving 12 bases between them. CDR1 is SGHRS, CDR2 YFSETQ, per germline. This CDR3 has 13 amino acids. In DNA form, the CDR3 reads TGCGCCAGCAGCTCAGGGGGGATGAACGAGCAGTACTTC. Translated: CASSSGGMNEQYF.

The V and J genes are TRBV6-5 and TRBJ1-5; 7 nucleotides line up with TRBD1. The CDR3 runs 15 residues. The trim removed 8 bases at V and 4 bases at J, leaving 11 bases unmatched. Germline V gene data show CDR1 as MNHEY and CDR2 as SVGAGI. The CDR3 region is CASLNPGQINQPQHF. DNA of the CDR3: TGTGCCAGCCTCAATCCGGGACAGATAAATCAGCCCCAGCATTTT.

The V call is TRBV28, the J call TRBJ2-3; tentative D call: TRBD1 (6 bases). Trimming cost V 5 bases and J 2 bases, with 20 bases left between them. The CDR3 runs 17 residues. Germline V gene sequence: CDR1 MDHEN, CDR2 SYDVKM. In nucleotides, the CDR3 is TGTGCCAGCAGTCCCATGGGGGCGAGAACATACACAGATACGCAGTATTTT. Residues: CASSPMGARTYTDTQYF.

The chain employs TRBV3-1 (or the pseudogene TRBV3-2) and TRBJ2-2; D unclear. The CDR3 contains 14 residues. Germline V gives CDR1 LGHDT, CDR2 YNNKEL (reference sequence). V was trimmed by 2 bases and J by 6 bases, leaving 10 bases between them. This CDR3 reads CASSQSQWSGELFF. The CDR3 bases are TGTGCCAGCAGCCAATCACAGTGGTCCGGGGAGCTGTTTTTT.

The chain has TRBV7-9 and TRBJ1-1, with TRBD1 matching 7 bases. J was trimmed by 6 bases and V by 5 bases; bases with no gene match: 12. Germline V gene sequence: CDR1 SEHNR, CDR2 FQNEAQ (reference sequence). The CDR3 spans 15 residues. The CDR3 DNA sequence: TGTGCCAGCAGCCCGGTTAGACAGGGAGTGCCTGAAGCTTTCTTT. This codes for CASSPVRQGVPEAFF.